The source of this T cell receptor (beta chain) is a study of blood T cell repertoires in COVID-19. For the study at large: The United States, Italy and Spain provided the acute and convalescent COVID-19 samples. The analysed material was cDNA or gDNA that came from T cells, B-cell-depleted T cells, or PBMCs.

V was pared by 2 bases and J by 3 bases, with 12 bases between. The germline V gene encodes CDR1 SGHRS and CDR2 YFSETQ. The CDR3 consists of 15 residues. Original processing methods: Reference gene primer amplification in the assay estimated nucleated cell counts. Sequencing was performed with immunoSEQ multiplex PCR; in TCRdb, only in-frame clones are kept and a portion is missing. The DNA gave D and trimming, while V, J and clone size come from that table. The sample yields 250,000 to 350,000 clones, 70% to 90% seen once. The source of this sequence is a woman aged 55-69 years with acute or convalescent COVID-19. This chain uses TRBV5-1 with TRBJ2-1; TRBD1 is a possible D gene (5 bases). The sample taken for sequencing was peripheral blood. Here the CDR3 reads CASSLQALRYNEQFF. In DNA form, the CDR3 reads TGCGCCAGCAGCTTACAGGCTCTCCGCTACAATGAGCAGTTCTTC.